The clone carrying this T cell receptor (beta chain) occurred many times. The antigen is undetermined. cDNA libraries for TCR alpha and TCR beta, carrying sample barcodes and UMIs, came from 5'RACE with constant-segment primers. TCRdb reprocessed the 5' RACE reads with MiXCR, giving one entry per CDR3 protein. Of about 290,000 distinct CDR3 sequences in the sample, approximately 19% were seen once. Germline CDR1 reads SGHVS; CDR2 reads FNYEAQ. The V and J ends lost 5 bases and 1 base respectively, with 6 bases between them. The CDR3 covers 14 residues. This record comes from a study of T-cell memory formation after mild COVID-19. On the study more broadly: The TCR clusters were mostly specific to one donor. Study findings and constraints: Clones that contracted from day 15 to 85 had balanced CD4/CD8; later expanders were CD4+ biased.

The chain links TRBV7-6 to TRBJ2-6, with D unclear. This clonotype was sampled from a man aged 18 to 29 who had mild COVID-19 (a few samples of this study predate the infection). Cell type and time point are not known. Sequenced sample: PBMCs or a T cell subset sorted from them (not recorded which). The CDR3 is CASSPQSGANVLTF. The DNA of the CDR3 is TGTGCCAGCAGCCCCCAGTCTGGGGCCAACGTCCTGACTTTC.